This entry features one T cell receptor (beta chain) sequence. Germline CDR1 is SEHNR and CDR2 is FQNEAQ (reference sequence). The CDR3 loop spans 14 amino acids. The V and J ends lost 8 bases and 8 bases, in that order; junction bases with no gene match: 9. Original data processing: Estimation of nucleated cell counts relied on the amplification of reference gene primers. TCRdb keeps only in-frame clones here, not all; method: immunoSEQ multiplex PCR. V and J calls and clone size come straight from that table; D and trimming were deduced from the DNA. The sample shows around 300,000 clones, approximately 90% of them seen only once. The data stem from a study of blood T cell repertoires in COVID-19. As for the study in general: PBMCs, B-cell-depleted T cells, or T cells provided the cDNA or gDNA that made up the material.

Material for sequencing was peripheral blood. The TCR originated in a woman aged 25-40 years with active or convalescent COVID-19. The chain links TRBV7-9 to TRBJ2-2; 9 bases agree with TRBD1. CDR3 amino acids: CASRKTGGGGELFF. Written as DNA, the CDR3 is TGTGCCAGCCGCAAAACAGGGGGCGGAGGGGAGCTGTTTTTT.